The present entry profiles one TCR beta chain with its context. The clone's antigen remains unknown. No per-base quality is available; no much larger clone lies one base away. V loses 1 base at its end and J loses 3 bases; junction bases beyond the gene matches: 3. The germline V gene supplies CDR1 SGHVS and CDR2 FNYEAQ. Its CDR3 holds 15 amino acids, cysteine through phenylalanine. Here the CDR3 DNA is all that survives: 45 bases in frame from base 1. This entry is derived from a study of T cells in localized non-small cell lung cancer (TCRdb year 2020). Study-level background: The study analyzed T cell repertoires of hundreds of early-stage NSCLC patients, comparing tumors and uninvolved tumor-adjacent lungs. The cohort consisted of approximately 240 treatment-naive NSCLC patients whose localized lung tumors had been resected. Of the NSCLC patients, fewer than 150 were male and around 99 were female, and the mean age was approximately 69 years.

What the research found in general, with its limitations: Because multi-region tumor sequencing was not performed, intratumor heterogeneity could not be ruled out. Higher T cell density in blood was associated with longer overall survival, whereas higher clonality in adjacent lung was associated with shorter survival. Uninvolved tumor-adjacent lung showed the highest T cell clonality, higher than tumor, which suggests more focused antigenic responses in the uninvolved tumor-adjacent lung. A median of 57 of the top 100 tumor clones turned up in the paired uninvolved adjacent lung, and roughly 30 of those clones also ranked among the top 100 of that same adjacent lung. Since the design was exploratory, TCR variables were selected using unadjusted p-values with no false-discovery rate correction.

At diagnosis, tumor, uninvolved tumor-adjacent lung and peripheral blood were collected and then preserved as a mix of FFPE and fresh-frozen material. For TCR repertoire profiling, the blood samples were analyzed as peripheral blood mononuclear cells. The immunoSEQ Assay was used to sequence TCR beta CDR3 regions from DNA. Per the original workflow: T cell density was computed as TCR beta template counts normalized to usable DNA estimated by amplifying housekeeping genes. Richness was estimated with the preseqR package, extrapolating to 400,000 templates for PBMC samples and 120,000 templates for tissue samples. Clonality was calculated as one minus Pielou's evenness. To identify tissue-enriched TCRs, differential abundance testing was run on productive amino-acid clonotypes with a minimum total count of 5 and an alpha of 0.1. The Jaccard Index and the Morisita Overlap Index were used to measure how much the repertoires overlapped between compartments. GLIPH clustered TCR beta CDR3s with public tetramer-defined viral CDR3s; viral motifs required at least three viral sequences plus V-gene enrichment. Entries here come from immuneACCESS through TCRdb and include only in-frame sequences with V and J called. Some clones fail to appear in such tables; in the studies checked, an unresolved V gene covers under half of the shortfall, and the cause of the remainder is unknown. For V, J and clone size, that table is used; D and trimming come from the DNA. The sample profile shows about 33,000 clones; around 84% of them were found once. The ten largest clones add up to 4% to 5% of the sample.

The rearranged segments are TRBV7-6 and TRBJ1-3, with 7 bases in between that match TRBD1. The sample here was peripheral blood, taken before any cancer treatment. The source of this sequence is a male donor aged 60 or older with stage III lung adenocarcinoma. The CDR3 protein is CASSLGTGVGNTIYF. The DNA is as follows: TGTGCCAGCAGCTTAGGTACAGGGGTTGGAAACACCATATATTTT.